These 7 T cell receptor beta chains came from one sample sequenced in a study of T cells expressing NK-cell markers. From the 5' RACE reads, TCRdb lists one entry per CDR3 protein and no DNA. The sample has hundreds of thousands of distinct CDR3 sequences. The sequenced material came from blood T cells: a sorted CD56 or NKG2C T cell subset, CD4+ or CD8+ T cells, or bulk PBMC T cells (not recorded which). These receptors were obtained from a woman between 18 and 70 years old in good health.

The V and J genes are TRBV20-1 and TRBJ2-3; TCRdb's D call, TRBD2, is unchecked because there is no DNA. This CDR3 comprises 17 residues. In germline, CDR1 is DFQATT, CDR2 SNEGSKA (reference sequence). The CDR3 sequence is CSARGQNGLAFPDTQYF.

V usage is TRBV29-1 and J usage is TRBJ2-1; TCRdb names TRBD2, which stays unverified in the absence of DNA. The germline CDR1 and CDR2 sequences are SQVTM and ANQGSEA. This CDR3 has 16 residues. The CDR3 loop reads CSVLYFAGRGGNEQFF.

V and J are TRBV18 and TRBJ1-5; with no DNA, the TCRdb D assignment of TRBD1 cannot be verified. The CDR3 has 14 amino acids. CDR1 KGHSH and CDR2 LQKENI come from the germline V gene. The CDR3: CASSGQGNSQPQHF.

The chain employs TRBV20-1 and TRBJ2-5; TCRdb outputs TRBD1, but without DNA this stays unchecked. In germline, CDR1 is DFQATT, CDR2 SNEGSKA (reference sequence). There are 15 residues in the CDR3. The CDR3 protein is CSARDQPGGKETQYF.

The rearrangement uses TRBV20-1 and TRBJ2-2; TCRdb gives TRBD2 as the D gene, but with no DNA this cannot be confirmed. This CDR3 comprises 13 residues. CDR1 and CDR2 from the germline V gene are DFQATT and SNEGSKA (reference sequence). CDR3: CSAQEGIGGELFF.

This CDR3 is CASRIGSGGLYNEQFF. The chain couples TRBV5-1 to TRBJ2-1; no DNA is available, so the TRBD2 call from TCRdb remains unchecked. The CDR3 extends over 16 amino acids. The germline V gene encodes CDR1 SGHRS and CDR2 YFSETQ.

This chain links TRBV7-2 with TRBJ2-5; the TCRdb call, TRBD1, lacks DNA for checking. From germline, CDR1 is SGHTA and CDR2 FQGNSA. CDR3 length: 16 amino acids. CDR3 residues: CASSLGPGQIQETQYF.